This T cell receptor (beta chain) was sequenced in a study of blood T cell repertoires in COVID-19. Study information: Samples of COVID-19 (acute and convalescent) were obtained from the United States, Italy and Spain. Sample material is recorded as cDNA or gDNA derived from T cells, B-cell-depleted T cells, or PBMCs.

CDR3 length: 14 amino acids. Trimming cost V 7 bases and J 0 bases; bases outside gene matches: 5. Germline values: CDR1 LNHDA, CDR2 SQIVND (reference sequence). How the authors handled the data: Cell counts per sample came from amplifying reference gene primers. Sequencing used immunoSEQ multiplex PCR; TCRdb keeps in-frame clones, though not all of them. The V and J calls and clone size are taken from that table; D and trimming were inferred from the DNA. The sample carries some 190,000 clones, 88% recorded once. The TCR originated in a man aged 18 to 30 with active or convalescent COVID-19. The rearrangement links TRBV19 to TRBJ1-2, with 7 bases lining up with TRBD1. The specimen sequenced was peripheral blood. In DNA, the CDR3 is TGTGCCAGTATGAGGGACAGCACTAACTATGGCTACACCTTC. Translating it yields CASMRDSTNYGYTF.